Sequencing of this TCR beta chain was carried out in a study of cytomegalovirus exposure and HLA in healthy donors. Whole-study findings and limits: Later analysis revealed greater clonal expansion in HLA-associated TCR beta chains than in equally common others. Solely CMV serostatus was available to characterize immune exposure.

Of note for this clone: Antigen: not known.

This CDR3 comprises 14 residues. V dropped 9 bases and J dropped 0 bases, with 14 bases sitting between them. The germline V gene has CDR1 SGHNT and CDR2 YYREEE (reference sequence). 13 Jbeta primers and 60 Vbeta primers were used for the PCR. Sequenced by immunoSEQ multiplex PCR; TCRdb stores in-frame clones only, minus some. Altogether roughly 260,000 clones are present, about 83% being singletons, with the ten largest covering more than 1.5%. The sequencing input was PBMCs. The chain is built from TRBV5-4 and TRBJ2-3, with D tentatively TRBD2 (5 bases). The clonotype comes from a woman in her forties in good health and CMV-seropositive. CDR3 coding DNA: TGTGCCACCCTGGGCGGGCCGAGCACAGATACGCAGTATTTT. Translating gives CATLGGPSTDTQYF.